These 32 T cell receptor beta chains originate from one sample sequenced in a study of shared clonotypes between healthy human individuals. Clones were sequenced by immunoSEQ multiplex PCR, and TCRdb holds only the in-frame ones, with some missing. Among about 700,000 clones listed, approximately 79% were seen once. The sequenced sample was memory CD4+ T cells sorted from blood. Specified subset: CD45RA-negative fraction. These receptors were collected from a woman aged 25 to 39 in good health.

Here the CDR3 reads CASSPKPGQGGYEQFF. CDR3 DNA sequence: TGTGCCAGCAGCCCGAAACCGGGACAGGGGGGTTATGAGCAGTTCTTC. The chain has TRBV5-4 and TRBJ2-1, with TRBD1 matching over 11 bases. The CDR3 contains 16 residues. Germline assignment: CDR1 SGHNT and CDR2 YYREEE (reference sequence). Unmatched junction bases numbered 11, after V lost 4 bases and J lost 8 bases. The variable domain in full, completed from reference TRBV5-4 and TRBJ2-1, reads ETGVTQSPTHLIKTRGQQVTLRCSSQSGHNTVSWYQQALGQGPQFIFQYYREEENGRGNFPPRFSGLQFPNYSSELNVNALELDDSALYLCASSPKPGQGGYEQFFGPGTRLTVL.

The chain has TRBV7-2 and TRBJ2-6; D unclear. V was clipped by 2 bases and J by 12 bases, with 23 bases between them. CDR3 length: 17 amino acids. CDR1 SGHTA and CDR2 FQGNSA come from the germline V gene. The CDR3 spells CASSLTTASGYRRVLTF. The CDR3, as DNA: TGTGCCAGCAGCTTAACAACAGCGTCCGGTTATCGTCGCGTCCTGACTTTC.

Note on this clone: This CDR3 is also generated by other DNA sequences in the sample. This chain uses TRBV20-1 with TRBJ1-1; D is possibly TRBD1 (5 bases). CDR3 length: 11 amino acids. Trimming left V 3 bases short and J 5 bases short, with 7 bases between. Per germline, CDR1 DFQATT and CDR2 SNEGSKA (reference sequence). CDR3 coding DNA: TGCAGTGCTAGCGGGGGGACTGAAGCTTTCTTT. It translates to CSASGGTEAFF.

The chain carries TRBV27 and TRBJ1-6; D is unresolved. V was clipped by 4 bases and J by 9 bases, with 16 bases between them. Per the germline V gene, CDR1 is MNHEY and CDR2 is SMNVEV (reference sequence). The CDR3 runs 15 residues. The CDR3 nucleotides read TGTGCCAGCAGTTCTCCACCGTTCCGAATTTCACCCCTCCACTTT. It is translated as CASSSPPFRISPLHF.

In its sample, this clone was seen a few times. This sequence joins TRBV11-2 and TRBJ2-7, with 8 bases matching TRBD1. The V gene's germline CDR1 is SGHAT and CDR2 FQNNGV. The CDR3 covers 14 residues. J was trimmed by 5 bases and V by 7 bases; bases with no gene match: 10. The chain's CDR3 is CASTDGQGYNEQYF. The CDR3 nucleotides are TGTGCCAGCACCGACGGACAGGGCTATAACGAGCAGTACTTC.

The CDR3 sequence: CASSFAGTGLFEAFF. DNA of the CDR3: TGTGCCAGCAGCTTCGCCGGGACAGGCCTCTTTGAAGCTTTCTTT. The rearrangement links TRBV7-9 to TRBJ1-1, with TRBD1 identical over 8 bases. The CDR3 sequence is 15 residues long. With V trimmed by 3 bases and J by 7 bases, 10 bases remained unmatched. Per the germline V gene, CDR1 is SEHNR and CDR2 is FQNEAQ (reference sequence).

For this clone: This sample also contains other DNA sequences that code for the same CDR3. The V call is TRBV28, the J call TRBJ2-7; 14 nucleotides agree with TRBD2. Trimming at V came to 8 bases and at J to 4 bases, leaving 1 base not matched to a gene. Germline V gene lookup returns CDR1 MDHEN and CDR2 SYDVKM. The CDR3 has 13 residues. The CDR3, as DNA: TGTGCCAGCGGGACTAGCGGGAGTTACGAGCAGTACTTC. Encoded protein: CASGTSGSYEQYF. Based on the CDR3 plus reference TRBV28 and TRBJ2-7, the full variable domain is DVKVTQSSRYLVKRTGEKVFLECVQDMDHENMFWYRQDPGLGLRLIYFSYDVKMKEKGDIPEGYSVSREKKERFSLILESASTNQTSMYLCASGTSGSYEQYFGPGTRLTVT.

The chain has TRBV11-3 and TRBJ2-1, with TRBD2 matching 8 bases. CDR1 SGHNT and CDR2 YENEEA come from the germline V gene. The CDR3 is 18 residues long. J gave up 2 bases and V 0 bases, and 9 bases lay outside the gene matches. The chain's CDR3 is CASSLDSPLAGAYNEQFF. The DNA for the CDR3 is TGTGCCAGCAGCTTAGATAGCCCCCTAGCGGGTGCCTACAATGAGCAGTTCTTC.

The chain has TRBV28 and TRBJ1-2; D not resolved. The CDR3 has 14 amino acids. Looked up from germline, CDR1 is MDHEN and CDR2 is SYDVKM. Trimming left V 6 bases short and J 5 bases short, with 16 bases between. The CDR3 region is CASSYGRGSYGYTF. Written as DNA, the CDR3 is TGTGCCAGCAGCTATGGACGGGGAAGTTATGGCTACACCTTC.

This rearrangement joins TRBV4-2 to TRBJ2-3; TRBD2 is a possible D gene (5 bases). Germline CDR1 reads LGHNA; CDR2 reads YNFKEQ. CDR3 length: 18 amino acids. V was trimmed by 4 bases and J by 0 bases, leaving 20 bases between them. The CDR3 region has the DNA TGTGCCAGCAGCCCGCAGCCGGGCCTAGCAGCCAGCACAGATACGCAGTATTTT. This encodes CASSPQPGLAASTDTQYF.

The CDR3 reads CASSLQNTEAFF. The CDR3, as DNA: TGTGCCAGCAGCCTACAGAACACTGAAGCTTTCTTT. V usage is TRBV5-6 and J usage is TRBJ1-1; D gene unclear. Looked up from germline, CDR1 is SGHDT and CDR2 is YYEEEE. The CDR3 consists of 12 residues. The V end was cut by 4 bases, the J end by 1 base, with 5 bases between.

The CDR3 DNA sequence: TGTGCCAGCACCGCGGCGGGGGGCGTCACTTCACCCCTCCACTTT. This encodes CASTAAGGVTSPLHF. This rearrangement joins TRBV25-1 to TRBJ1-6, with D perhaps TRBD1 (6 bases). This CDR3 has 15 residues. Germline V lookup: CDR1 MGHDK, CDR2 SYGVNS. Trimming shortened V by 7 bases and J by 9 bases, and 19 bases separated the two germline ends.

As to this clone: Other DNA sequences within the sample encode an identical CDR3. This CDR3 reads CASSLGTSGVSTDTQYF. CDR3 coding DNA: TGCGCCAGCAGCTTGGGGACTAGCGGGGTGAGCACAGATACGCAGTATTTT. This chain connects TRBV5-1 to TRBJ2-3; 12 bases fit TRBD2. The V gene's germline CDR1 is SGHRS and CDR2 YFSETQ. The junction had 2 bases not matched to a gene; V was cut back by 0 bases and J by 0 bases. This CDR3 is built from 17 residues.

The chain is built from TRBV6-1 and TRBJ2-1; D tentatively reads TRBD1 or TRBD2 (5 bases each). Germline values: CDR1 MNHNS, CDR2 SASEGT. The CDR3 covers 13 residues. The germline V and J ends were trimmed by 4 bases and 9 bases, with 13 bases remaining between them. The CDR3 loop reads CASSASGRGEQFF. CDR3 DNA: TGTGCCAGCAGTGCTTCAGGGAGAGGTGAGCAGTTCTTC.

The J gene is TRBJ2-1, the V gene TRBV20-1; D uncertain. The CDR3 is 11 residues long. CDR1 DFQATT and CDR2 SNEGSKA come from the germline V gene (reference sequence). V lost 6 bases to trimming and J lost 9 bases, with 12 bases between them. The DNA for the CDR3 is TGCAGTGCCCGATCGGACGGTGAGCAGTTCTTC. This sequence encodes CSARSDGEQFF.

This chain uses TRBV4-1 with TRBJ2-1, with D tentatively TRBD1 or TRBD2 (5 bases each). Trimming removed 4 bases at V and 0 bases at J, with 13 bases between. Germline CDR1 reads MGHRA; CDR2 reads YSYEKL. CDR3 length equals 16 residues. CDR3 nucleotide sequence: TGCGCCAGCAGCCCCGGATGGGGGAGCTCCTACAATGAGCAGTTCTTC. Amino acids: CASSPGWGSSYNEQFF.

The DNA of the CDR3 is TGTGCCAGCCATCTTTTGCGGGAGAAGAATGAGCAGTTCTTC. It codes for CASHLLREKNEQFF. The chain combines TRBV7-9 with TRBJ2-1; 7 positions match TRBD2. The junction had 11 bases not matched to a gene; V was cut back by 8 bases and J by 7 bases. The V gene's germline CDR1 is SEHNR and CDR2 FQNEAQ (reference sequence). The CDR3 runs to 14 residues.

This clone came up once. The chain is built from TRBV7-6 and TRBJ2-5, with 7 bases aligning to TRBD1. The CDR3 has 15 amino acids. Per germline, CDR1 SGHVS and CDR2 FNYEAQ. Trimming took 0 bases from V and 4 from J; bases not matched to a gene: 5. The CDR3 nucleotides read TGTGCCAGCAGCTTAGCAGGGGGCATAGGAGAGACCCAGTACTTC. It translates to CASSLAGGIGETQYF.

The gene calls are TRBV29-1 and TRBJ2-3; a possible D gene is TRBD1 (6 bases). V lost 7 bases to trimming and J lost 6 bases, with 17 bases between them. CDR3 size: 13 residues. From germline, CDR1 is SQVTM and CDR2 ANQGSEA. CDR3 residues: CSANREFYDTQYF. The CDR3 DNA is TGCAGCGCGAACAGGGAGTTTTATGATACGCAGTATTTT.

This sequence joins TRBV19 and TRBJ1-2; TRBD1 aligns across 7 bases. V lost 8 bases and J lost 3; bases outside the gene matches: 12. Germline values: CDR1 LNHDA, CDR2 SQIVND (reference sequence). This CDR3 is 15 amino acids long. The DNA for the CDR3 is TGTGCCAGTCGCCCGACAGGGTTATGGTACTATGGCTACACCTTC. Its protein product is CASRPTGLWYYGYTF.

The gene calls are TRBV28 and TRBJ1-5, with 11 bases matching TRBD1. Germline CDR1 MDHEN, CDR2 SYDVKM. The length of the CDR3 is 14 residues. With V trimmed by 2 bases and J by 7 bases, 1 base remained unmatched. This CDR3 is CASSLGTGGQPQHF. The CDR3 coding sequence is TGTGCCAGCAGTTTAGGGACAGGGGGACAGCCCCAGCATTTT.

This sequence joins TRBV9 and TRBJ2-2; possible D gene TRBD2, 5 bases. Germline CDR1 SGDLS, CDR2 YYNGEE. The CDR3 totals 16 residues. Trimming took 0 bases from V and 0 from J, leaving 9 bases between them. CDR3 in DNA: TGTGCCAGCAGCGTAGGGGTGGGAGCGAACACCGGGGAGCTGTTTTTT. This sequence encodes CASSVGVGANTGELFF. The variable domain in full, completed from reference TRBV9 and TRBJ2-2, reads DSGVTQTPKHLITATGQRVTLRCSPRSGDLSVYWYQQSLDQGLQFLIQYYNGEERAKGNILERFSAQQFPDLHSELNLSSLELGDSALYFCASSVGVGANTGELFFGEGSRLTVL.

This rearrangement joins TRBV19 to TRBJ1-5; no clear D. The CDR3 loop spans 14 amino acids. The germline V and J ends were trimmed by 9 bases and 0 bases, with 12 bases remaining between them. The germline CDR1 and CDR2 sequences are LNHDA and SQIVND (reference sequence). CDR3 sequence reads: CASQEQYSNQPQHF. The CDR3 nucleotides are TGTGCCAGCCAGGAGCAATATAGCAATCAGCCCCAGCATTTT.

Many counts were recorded for this clone. J is TRBJ2-1 and V is TRBV27; D is perhaps TRBD2 (6 bases). The V gene lost 7 bases and the J gene lost 4 bases, with 17 bases spanning the gap. Germline V CDR1 and CDR2: MNHEY, SMNVEV (reference sequence). The CDR3 consists of 15 residues. CDR3 coding DNA: TGTGCCAGCACCCCCTTCAGCGGAGGGTACAATGAGCAGTTCTTC. Translation: CASTPFSGGYNEQFF.

This clone was seen a single time. The chain links TRBV28 to TRBJ2-5; D is possibly TRBD1 (5 bases). The V gene's germline CDR1 is MDHEN and CDR2 SYDVKM. The germline V and J ends were trimmed by 6 bases and 7 bases, with 12 bases remaining between them. The CDR3 runs 12 residues. DNA of the CDR3: TGTGCCAGCAGCAAGGACCAGGGGACCCAGTACTTC. Protein sequence: CASSKDQGTQYF.

V and J are TRBV28 and TRBJ2-2; possible D gene TRBD2, 6 bases. Germline CDR1 and CDR2: MDHEN and SYDVKM. Trimming removed 5 bases at V and 5 bases at J, with 9 bases between. The CDR3 length is 13 residues. CDR3 sequence: CASSIGGTGELFF. The CDR3 DNA reads as TGTGCCAGCAGTATCGGAGGGACCGGGGAGCTGTTTTTT. Complete variable domain (other parts from reference TRBV28 and TRBJ2-2): DVKVTQSSRYLVKRTGEKVFLECVQDMDHENMFWYRQDPGLGLRLIYFSYDVKMKEKGDIPEGYSVSREKKERFSLILESASTNQTSMYLCASSIGGTGELFFGEGSRLTVL.

J is TRBJ1-5 and V is TRBV7-2; the D is unclear. Germline V CDR1 and CDR2: SGHTA, FQGNSA. The CDR3 length is 15 residues. Trimming shortened V by 5 bases and J by 1 base, and 12 bases separated the two germline ends. Here the CDR3 DNA reads TGTGCCAGCAGCCGATTGGACGGGAGCAATCAGCCCCAGCATTTT. Protein sequence: CASSRLDGSNQPQHF.

This clone appeared a single time. The same CDR3 is also encoded by other DNA sequences in this sample. V usage is TRBV5-1 and J usage is TRBJ2-1, with unresolved D. Trimming removed 0 bases at V and 6 bases at J, with 13 bases between. CDR1 and CDR2 from the germline V gene are SGHRS and YFSETQ. The CDR3 totals 15 residues. DNA for the CDR3: TGCGCCAGCAGCTTGGGAGACCGAGACGGCAATGAGCAGTTCTTC. Its protein product is CASSLGDRDGNEQFF.

J is TRBJ2-5 and V is TRBV7-6; a weak D match, TRBD2 (6 bases). The DNA end is more similar to TRBJ2-7, so the J call may be wrong. The CDR3 loop spans 15 amino acids. CDR1 and CDR2 from the germline V gene are SGHVS and FNYEAQ. This CDR3 reads CASSLEAGPRIEQYF. The DNA of the CDR3 is TGTGCCAGCAGCTTAGAGGCGGGGCCGAGGATCGAGCAGTACTTC.

The gene calls are TRBV6-1 and TRBJ1-2; 7 bases agree with TRBD1. J gave up 8 bases and V 6 bases, and 6 bases lay outside the gene matches. This CDR3 is 12 amino acids long. Germline V gives CDR1 MNHNS, CDR2 SASEGT. CDR3 protein: CASSAGGHGYTF. CDR3 bases: TGTGCCAGCAGCGCAGGGGGGCACGGCTACACCTTC.

This clone was counted a few times. V is TRBV5-1 and J is TRBJ2-7; 9 nucleotides match TRBD2. V was pared by 0 bases and J by 0 bases, with 10 bases of the junction left unmatched. CDR1 is SGHRS and CDR2 is YFSETQ in the germline V gene. The CDR3 is 18 residues long. The DNA of the CDR3 is TGCGCCAGCAGCTTGGGGGCAGGCCTAGCGGGACACTCCTACGAGCAGTACTTC. Amino acid sequence: CASSLGAGLAGHSYEQYF.

The chain has TRBV5-1 and TRBJ2-7, with 14 bases lining up with TRBD2. The junction had 12 bases not matched to a gene; V was cut back by 8 bases and J by 5 bases. Per germline, CDR1 SGHRS and CDR2 YFSETQ. The CDR3 runs to 16 residues. The CDR3 DNA is TGCGCCAGGTGGGGGACTAGCGGGAGTTATTGGCACGAGCAGTACTTC. Translated, it gives CARWGTSGSYWHEQYF.